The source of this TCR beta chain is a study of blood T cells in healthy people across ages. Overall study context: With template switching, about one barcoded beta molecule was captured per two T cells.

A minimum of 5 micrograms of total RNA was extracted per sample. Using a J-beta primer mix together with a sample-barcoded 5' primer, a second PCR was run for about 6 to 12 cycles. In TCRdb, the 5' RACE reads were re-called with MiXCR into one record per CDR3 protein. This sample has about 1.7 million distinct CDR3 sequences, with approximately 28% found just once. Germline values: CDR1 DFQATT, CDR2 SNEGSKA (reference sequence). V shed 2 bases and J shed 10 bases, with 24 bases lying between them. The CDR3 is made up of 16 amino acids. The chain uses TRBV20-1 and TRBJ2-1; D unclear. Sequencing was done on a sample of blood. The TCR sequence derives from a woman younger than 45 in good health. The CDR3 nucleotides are TGCAGTGCTAGAACGGGTAGGGCAGGCGCCCCGTGGGAGCAGTTCTTC. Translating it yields CSARTGRAGAPWEQFF.